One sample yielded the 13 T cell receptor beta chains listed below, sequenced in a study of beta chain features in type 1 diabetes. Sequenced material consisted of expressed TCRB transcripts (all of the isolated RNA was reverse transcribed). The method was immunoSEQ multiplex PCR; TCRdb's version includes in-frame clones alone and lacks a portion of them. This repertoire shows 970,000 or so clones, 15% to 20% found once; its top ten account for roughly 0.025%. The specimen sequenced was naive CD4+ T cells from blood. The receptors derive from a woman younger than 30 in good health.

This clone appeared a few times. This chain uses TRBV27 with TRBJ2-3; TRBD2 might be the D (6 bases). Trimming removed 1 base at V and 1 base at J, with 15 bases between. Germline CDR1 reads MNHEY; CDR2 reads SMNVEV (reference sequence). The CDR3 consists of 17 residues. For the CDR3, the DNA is TGTGCCAGCAGTTTATATACGGGGGTGGTGGGCACAGATACGCAGTATTTT. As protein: CASSLYTGVVGTDTQYF.

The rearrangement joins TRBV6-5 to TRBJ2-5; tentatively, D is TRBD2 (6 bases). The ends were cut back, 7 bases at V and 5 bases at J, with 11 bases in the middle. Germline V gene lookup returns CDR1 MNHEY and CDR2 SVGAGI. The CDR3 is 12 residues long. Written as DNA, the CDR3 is TGTGCCAGCACCCAAGGGAGGGAGACCCAGTACTTC. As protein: CASTQGRETQYF.

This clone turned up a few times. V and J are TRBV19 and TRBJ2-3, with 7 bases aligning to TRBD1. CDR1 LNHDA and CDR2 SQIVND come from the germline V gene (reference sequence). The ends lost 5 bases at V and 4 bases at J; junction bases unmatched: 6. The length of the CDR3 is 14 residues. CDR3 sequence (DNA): TGTGCCAGTAGTGCAGGGGGTTGGGCAGATACGCAGTATTTT. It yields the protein CASSAGGWADTQYF. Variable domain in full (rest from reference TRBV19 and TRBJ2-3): DGGITQSPKYLFRKEGQNVTLSCEQNLNHDAMYWYRQDPGQGLRLIYYSQIVNDFQKGDIAEGYSVSREKKESFPLTVTSAQKNPTAFYLCASSAGGWADTQYFGPGTRLTVL.

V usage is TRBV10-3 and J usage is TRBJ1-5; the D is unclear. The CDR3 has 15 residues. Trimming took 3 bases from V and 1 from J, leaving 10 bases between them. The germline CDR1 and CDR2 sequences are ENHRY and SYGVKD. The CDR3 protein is CAISDSKDSNQPQHF. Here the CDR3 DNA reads TGTGCCATCAGTGATTCCAAGGACAGCAATCAGCCCCAGCATTTT.

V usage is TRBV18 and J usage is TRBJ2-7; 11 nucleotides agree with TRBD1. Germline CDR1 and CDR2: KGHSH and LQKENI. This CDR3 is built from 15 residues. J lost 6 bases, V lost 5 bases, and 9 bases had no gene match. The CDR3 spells CASSYSGTGGREQYF. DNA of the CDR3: TGTGCCAGCTCATATTCCGGGACAGGGGGACGCGAGCAGTACTTC.

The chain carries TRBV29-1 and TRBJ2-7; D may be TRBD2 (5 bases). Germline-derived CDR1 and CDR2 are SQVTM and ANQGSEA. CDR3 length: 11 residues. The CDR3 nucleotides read TGCGGAGGACGTACTTCGGGGGAGCAGTACTTC. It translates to CGGRTSGEQYF.

This CDR3 is CAISEGQGRRSYNEQFF. CDR3 DNA: TGTGCCATCAGTGAAGGACAGGGCCGGCGCTCCTACAATGAGCAGTTCTTC. The chain links TRBV10-3 to TRBJ2-1; 8 bases are shared with TRBD1. This CDR3 is 17 amino acids long. Germline V lookup: CDR1 ENHRY, CDR2 SYGVKD. V shed 3 bases and J 0 bases; nucleotides not matched to a gene: 7.

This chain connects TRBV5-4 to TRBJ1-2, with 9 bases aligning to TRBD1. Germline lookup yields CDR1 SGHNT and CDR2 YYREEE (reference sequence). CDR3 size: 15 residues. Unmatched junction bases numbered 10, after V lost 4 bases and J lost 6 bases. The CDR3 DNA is TGTGCCAGCAGCAGAATGGACAGGGGTTCGGATGGCTACACCTTC. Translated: CASSRMDRGSDGYTF.

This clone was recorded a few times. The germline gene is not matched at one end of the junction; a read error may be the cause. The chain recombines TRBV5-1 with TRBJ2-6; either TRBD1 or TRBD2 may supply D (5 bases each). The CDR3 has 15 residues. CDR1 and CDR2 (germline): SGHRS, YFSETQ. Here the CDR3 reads CATSRGDSGANVLTF. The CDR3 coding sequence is TGCGCCACCAGCCGAGGGGACTCTGGGGCCAACGTCCTGACTTTC.

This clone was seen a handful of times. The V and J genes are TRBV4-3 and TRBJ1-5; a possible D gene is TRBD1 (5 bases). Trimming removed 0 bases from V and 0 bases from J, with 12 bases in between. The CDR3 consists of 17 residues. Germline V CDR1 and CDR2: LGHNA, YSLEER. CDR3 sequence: CASSQDIQGYSNQPQHF. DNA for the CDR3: TGCGCCAGCAGCCAAGATATTCAGGGTTATAGCAATCAGCCCCAGCATTTT.

This chain's CDR3 is CASSYGQDQETQYF. The CDR3, as DNA: TGTGCCAGCAGCTACGGACAGGACCAAGAGACCCAGTACTTC. The V and J genes are TRBV7-6 and TRBJ2-5; 7 bases agree with TRBD1. CDR1 is SGHVS and CDR2 is FNYEAQ in the germline V gene. The CDR3 contains 14 residues. Trimming took 4 bases from V and 0 from J; bases not matched to a gene: 2.

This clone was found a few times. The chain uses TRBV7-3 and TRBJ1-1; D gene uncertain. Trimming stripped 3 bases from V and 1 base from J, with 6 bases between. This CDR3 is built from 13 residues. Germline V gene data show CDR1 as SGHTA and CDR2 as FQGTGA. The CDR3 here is CASSFTKNTEAFF. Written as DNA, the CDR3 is TGTGCCAGCAGCTTCACTAAGAACACTGAAGCTTTCTTT.

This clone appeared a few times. The CDR3 sequence is CASSKSGSSYNEQFF. Here the CDR3 DNA reads TGCGCCAGCAGCAAGAGCGGGAGCTCCTACAATGAGCAGTTCTTC. V and J are TRBV5-1 and TRBJ2-1, with 8 bases matching TRBD2. The CDR3 covers 15 residues. V lost 4 bases, J lost 0 bases, and 3 bases stayed unmatched. Germline CDR1 SGHRS, CDR2 YFSETQ.